The sequence of this TCR beta chain was determined in a study of T cell changes during pregnancy in multiple sclerosis. Profiling relied on immunoSEQ multiplex PCR, and the TCRdb table lists in-frame clones only, not all of them. The sample includes 70,000 to 80,000 clones, 80% to 95% of them seen just once. A few counts support this clone. Germline V gene lookup returns CDR1 SNHLY and CDR2 FYNNEI. The CDR3 spans 11 residues. The V and J ends lost 7 bases and 3 bases respectively, with 7 bases between them. The origin of this receptor is a female donor with multiple sclerosis, enrolled in a pregnancy study. This rearrangement joins TRBV2 to TRBJ2-7; D may be TRBD2 (6 bases). The specimen comprised CD4+ T cells from peripheral blood mononuclear cells, sampled before pregnancy. The DNA for the CDR3 is TGTGCCAGCACGGGGGACTACGAGCAGTACTTC. As protein: CASTGDYEQYF.